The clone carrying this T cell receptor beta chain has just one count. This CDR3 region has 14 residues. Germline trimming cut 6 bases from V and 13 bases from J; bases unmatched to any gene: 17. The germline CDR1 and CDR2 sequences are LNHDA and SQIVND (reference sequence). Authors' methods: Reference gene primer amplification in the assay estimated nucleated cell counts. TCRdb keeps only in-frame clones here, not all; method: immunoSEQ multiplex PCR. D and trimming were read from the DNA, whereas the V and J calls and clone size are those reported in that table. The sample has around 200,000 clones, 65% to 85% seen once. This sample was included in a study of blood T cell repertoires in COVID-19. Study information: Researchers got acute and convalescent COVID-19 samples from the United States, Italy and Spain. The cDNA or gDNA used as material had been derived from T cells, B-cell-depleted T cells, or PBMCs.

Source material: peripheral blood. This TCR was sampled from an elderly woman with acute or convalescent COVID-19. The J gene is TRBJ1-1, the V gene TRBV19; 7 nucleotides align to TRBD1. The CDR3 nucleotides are TGTGCCAGTAGGGAAAGGGGGCCAAGAGCTCGATATTTCTTT. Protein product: CASRERGPRARYFF.